The 14 T cell receptor beta chains presented below share a single source sample, sequenced in a study of cytotoxic CD8 clonotypes in ibrutinib-treated CLL. Sequenced by immunoSEQ multiplex PCR; TCRdb stores in-frame clones only, minus some. Of around 150,000 clones in the sample, more than 75% are singletons; the top ten hold less than 8.5%. The material was PBMCs, obtained after 36 months of ibrutinib treatment. The origin of the receptors is a human donor with chronic lymphocytic leukemia.

V is TRBV28 and J is TRBJ1-3, with a weak D call TRBD1 (5 bases). The CDR3 is 17 amino acids. Germline CDR1 and CDR2: MDHEN and SYDVKM. The ends were cut back, 4 bases at V and 2 bases at J, with 18 bases in the middle. The CDR3, as DNA: TGTGCCAGCAGTTCGGTGGCAGGGTCAGTAGCTGGAAACACCATATATTTT. It encodes CASSSVAGSVAGNTIYF.

The gene calls are TRBV11-2 and TRBJ1-2; D remains unclear. CDR1 and CDR2 (germline): SGHAT, FQNNGV. V was shortened by 1 base and J by 3 bases, with 6 bases between the two germline ends. There are 13 residues in the CDR3. CDR3 sequence (DNA): TGTGCCAGCAGCTTAGGCAGGCACTATGGCTACACCTTC. Translating it yields CASSLGRHYGYTF.

The genes are TRBV5-1 and TRBJ1-3; D is undetermined. V was clipped by 0 bases and J by 4 bases, with 5 bases between them. CDR1 is SGHRS and CDR2 is YFSETQ in the germline V gene. The CDR3 spans 13 residues. CDR3 DNA sequence: TGCGCCAGCAGCTTGGGCAGGGGAAACACCATATATTTT. Amino acid sequence: CASSLGRGNTIYF.

The chain joins TRBV5-1 to TRBJ2-1, with TRBD2 matching 12 bases. V shed 4 bases and J 9 bases; nucleotides not matched to a gene: 8. CDR3 size: 15 residues. Germline-derived CDR1 and CDR2 are SGHRS and YFSETQ. The DNA of the CDR3 is TGCGCCAGCAGCGATCCTAGCGGGGGGGCTGGTGAGCAGTTCTTC. It codes for CASSDPSGGAGEQFF.

J is TRBJ2-7 and V is TRBV2, with D perhaps being TRBD1 or TRBD2 (5 bases each). Germline V CDR1 and CDR2: SNHLY, FYNNEI. The CDR3 loop spans 13 amino acids. Between the trimmed V and J ends, which lost 9 bases and 2 bases, there was a span of 14 bases. CDR3 sequence: CASKGLATYEQYF. CDR3 in DNA: TGTGCCAGTAAGGGGCTAGCAACCTACGAGCAGTACTTC.

This clone has a single count. The V and J genes are TRBV13 and TRBJ2-7, with TRBD1 identical over 12 bases. After removal of 3 bases from V and 2 bases from J, the junction contained 11 bases not matched to a gene. Germline loops: CDR1 PRHDT, CDR2 FYEKMQ (reference sequence). There are 18 residues in the CDR3. The CDR3 nucleotides are TGTGCCAGCAGCTTGAGGACGCCGGGACAGGGGGCGGCCTACGAGCAGTACTTC. Amino acids: CASSLRTPGQGAAYEQYF.

The V call is TRBV2, the J call TRBJ1-6; no reliable D call. The V end was cut by 5 bases, the J end by 6 bases, with 5 bases between. CDR1 is SNHLY and CDR2 is FYNNEI in the germline V gene. The CDR3 totals 12 residues. CDR3 in amino acids: CASSLTNSPLHF. The CDR3 DNA reads TGTGCCAGCAGTTTAACTAATTCACCCCTCCACTTT.

V and J are TRBV19 and TRBJ2-7, with unresolved D. Looked up from germline, CDR1 is LNHDA and CDR2 is SQIVND (reference sequence). The germline V and J ends were trimmed by 8 bases and 0 bases, with 2 bases remaining between them. This CDR3 contains 10 residues. CDR3 residues: CASPSYEQYF. DNA of the CDR3: TGTGCCAGTCCCTCCTACGAGCAGTACTTC.

This rearrangement joins TRBV19 to TRBJ1-3; the match to TRBD1 covers 7 bases. The V and J ends lost 10 bases and 4 bases, in that order; junction bases with no gene match: 16. CDR1 LNHDA and CDR2 SQIVND come from the germline V gene (reference sequence). The CDR3 is made up of 16 amino acids. For the CDR3, the DNA is TGTGCCACTGGGCCTAGGGGGCCCATTCTGGGAAACACCATATATTTT. It encodes CATGPRGPILGNTIYF.

The chain has TRBV2 and TRBJ2-7; D gene uncertain. Germline-derived CDR1 and CDR2 are SNHLY and FYNNEI. The V gene lost 4 bases and the J gene lost 3 bases, with 19 bases spanning the gap. This CDR3 contains 16 residues. The CDR3 region is CASSGKESPSHYEQYF. The CDR3 DNA sequence: TGTGCCAGCAGTGGAAAGGAATCCCCCTCTCACTACGAGCAGTACTTC.

The chain has TRBV30 and TRBJ1-1, with 7 bases that match TRBD1. After removal of 2 bases from V and 5 bases from J, the junction contained 8 bases not matched to a gene. CDR1 and CDR2 from the germline V gene are GTSNPN and SVGIG (reference sequence). This CDR3 has 14 amino acids. The CDR3 DNA follows: TGTGCCTGGAGTACAACAGGGGTTTGGACTGAAGCTTTCTTT. Translated, it gives CAWSTTGVWTEAFF.

Turning to this clone: The junction does not match germline at one end; this may be a read error. The chain is built from TRBV11-3 and TRBJ2-5; 13 positions match TRBD2. This CDR3 contains 15 residues. CDR1 and CDR2 from the germline V gene are SGHNT and YENEEA. CDR3: CASSNGLAGAEIQYF. In DNA form, the CDR3 reads TGTGCCAGCAGCAACGGACTAGCGGGAGCGGAGATCCAGTACTTC.

This clone turned up a few times. V and J are TRBV4-2 and TRBJ1-3; D is unresolved. Germline lookup yields CDR1 LGHNA and CDR2 YNFKEQ. The CDR3 consists of 19 residues. The V end was cut by 1 base, the J end by 2 bases, with 21 bases between. The CDR3: CASSQVGNVKGITGNTIYF. For the CDR3, the DNA is TGTGCCAGCAGCCAAGTTGGTAATGTCAAAGGTATAACTGGAAACACCATATATTTT.

The genes are TRBV4-1 and TRBJ2-1; D is perhaps TRBD2 (6 bases). The germline V gene has CDR1 MGHRA and CDR2 YSYEKL. Trimming took off 4 bases at V and 7 bases at J, with 14 bases between the two ends. The CDR3 is 14 amino acids. The CDR3: CASSPSGEDNEQFF. CDR3 in DNA: TGCGCCAGCAGCCCTTCGGGGGAAGATAATGAGCAGTTCTTC.